The 2 T cell receptor beta chains below were found in one sample sequenced in a study of T cells after yellow fever vaccination. MiXCR was run by TCRdb on the 5' RACE reads, yielding one entry per CDR3 protein. Seen here are 500,000 to 650,000 distinct CDR3 sequences, about a sixth observed once, and the top ten hold roughly 17%. Specimen: PBMCs, collected 5 to 6 days after the first yellow fever vaccination. All receptors come from a man between 18 and 35 years old who received the YFV17D yellow fever vaccine.

This clonotype was detected only a few times. The rearrangement links TRBV10-3 to TRBJ2-7; the D is unclear. From germline, CDR1 is ENHRY and CDR2 SYGVKD. This CDR3 contains 12 residues. Trimming pared 8 bases from V and 3 bases from J, leaving 11 bases between. The CDR3 nucleotides read TGTGCCATCCTTGATATTAACTACGAGCAGTACTTC. Protein: CAILDINYEQYF.

The chain employs TRBV29-1 and TRBJ2-1, with 9 bases identical to TRBD2. The CDR3 sequence is 12 residues long. Per the germline V gene, CDR1 is SQVTM and CDR2 is ANQGSEA. The V and J ends lost 7 bases and 4 bases, in that order; junction bases with no gene match: 2. This CDR3 is CSALAGYNEQFF. CDR3 sequence (DNA): TGCAGCGCCCTAGCGGGGTACAATGAGCAGTTCTTC.